The sequence of this T cell receptor (beta chain) was determined in a study of T cell responses to AZD1222 COVID-19 vaccine. General study findings and limits: There were mostly white British donors and more females than males, and clonal diversity was possibly underestimated. Targets within unmutated variant regions were reportedly found for nearly half of spike-specific TCRs.

Comments on this clone: Its antigen is undetermined.

This CDR3 is built from 17 residues. Germline V gives CDR1 LGHNT, CDR2 FRNRAP. V lost 2 bases to trimming and J lost 0 bases, with 14 bases between them. The assay was immunoSEQ multiplex PCR, and TCRdb's table has in-frame clones only and misses some. The sample shows around 110,000 clones, about 89% of them seen only once. The sample here was peripheral blood, taken 28 days after the second AZD1222 dose. The gene calls are TRBV12-5 and TRBJ1-3; maybe TRBD1 (5 bases). The origin of this receptor is an adult who received the AZD1222 COVID-19 vaccine. As DNA, the CDR3 is TGTGCTAGTGGTTTGCAAATATCGACAGTCTCTGGAAACACCATATATTTT. Its protein is CASGLQISTVSGNTIYF.